The present T cell receptor beta chain was sequenced within a study of blood T cell repertoires in COVID-19. Study overall: The samples span acute and convalescent COVID-19 from the United States, Italy and Spain. In each case, the material was cDNA or gDNA derived from T cells, B-cell-depleted T cells, or PBMCs.

V lost 2 bases, J lost 3 bases, and 14 bases lay in between. The V gene's germline CDR1 is LNHNV and CDR2 YYDKDF (reference sequence). The CDR3 is 16 amino acids. As handled by the study authors: Nucleated cell number was recorded as an estimate derived from reference gene primer amplification. The assay was immunoSEQ multiplex PCR, and TCRdb's table has in-frame clones only and misses some. V and J calls and clone size are those listed in that table; D and trimming were worked out from the DNA. Of around 360,000 clones listed, 70% to 90% are singletons. Seattle cases were enrolled at active infection and followed longitudinally.

Input material: peripheral blood. The receptor's source is a young woman with COVID-19, enrolled during active disease. This sequence joins TRBV15 and TRBJ1-5, with a possible D match to TRBD1 (5 bases). Here the CDR3 reads CATSRPIQGPNQPQHF. The CDR3 coding sequence is TGTGCCACCAGCAGACCCATCCAGGGTCCCAATCAGCCCCAGCATTTT.